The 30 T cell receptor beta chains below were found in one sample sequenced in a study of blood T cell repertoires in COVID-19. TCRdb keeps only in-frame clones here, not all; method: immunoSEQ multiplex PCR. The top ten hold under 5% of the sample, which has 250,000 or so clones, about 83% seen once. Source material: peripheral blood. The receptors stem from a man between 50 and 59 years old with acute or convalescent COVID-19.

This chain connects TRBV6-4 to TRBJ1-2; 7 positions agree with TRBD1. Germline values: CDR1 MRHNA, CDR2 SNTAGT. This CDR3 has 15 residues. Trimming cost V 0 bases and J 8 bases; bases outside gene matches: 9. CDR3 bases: TGTGCCAGCAGTGACTCTCCCACAGGGGCAGGAGGCTACACCTTC. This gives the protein CASSDSPTGAGGYTF.

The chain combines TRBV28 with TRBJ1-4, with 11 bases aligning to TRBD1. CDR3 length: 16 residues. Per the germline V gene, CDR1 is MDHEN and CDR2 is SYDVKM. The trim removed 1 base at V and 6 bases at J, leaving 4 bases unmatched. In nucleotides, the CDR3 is TGTGCCAGCAGTTTATTGTGGGGACAGGGGGATGAAAAACTGTTTTTT. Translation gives CASSLLWGQGDEKLFF.

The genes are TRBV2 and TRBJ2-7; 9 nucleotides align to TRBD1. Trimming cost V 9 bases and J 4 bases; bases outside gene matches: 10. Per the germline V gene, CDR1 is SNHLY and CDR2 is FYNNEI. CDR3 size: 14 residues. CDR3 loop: CASTGTGQSYEQYF. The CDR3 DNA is TGTGCCAGTACTGGGACAGGGCAATCGTACGAGCAGTACTTC.

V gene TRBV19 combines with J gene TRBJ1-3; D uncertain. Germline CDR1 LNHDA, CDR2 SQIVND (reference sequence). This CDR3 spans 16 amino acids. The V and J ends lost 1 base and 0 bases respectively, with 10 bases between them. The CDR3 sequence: CASSIAPGTSGNTIYF. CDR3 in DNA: TGTGCCAGTAGTATAGCCCCAGGAACCTCTGGAAACACCATATATTTT.

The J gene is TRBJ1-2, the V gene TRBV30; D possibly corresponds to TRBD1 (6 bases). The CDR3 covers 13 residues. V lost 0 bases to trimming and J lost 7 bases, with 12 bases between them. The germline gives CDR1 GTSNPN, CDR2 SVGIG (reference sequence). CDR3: CAWSVGAYGGYTF. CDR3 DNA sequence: TGTGCCTGGAGTGTGGGGGCATATGGTGGCTACACCTTC.

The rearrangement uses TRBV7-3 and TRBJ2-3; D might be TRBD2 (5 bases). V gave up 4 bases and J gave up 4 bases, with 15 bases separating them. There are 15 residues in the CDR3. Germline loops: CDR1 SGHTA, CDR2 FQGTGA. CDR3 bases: TGTGCCAGCAGCTCCACGTCGGGAAACCCAGATACGCAGTATTTT. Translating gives CASSSTSGNPDTQYF.

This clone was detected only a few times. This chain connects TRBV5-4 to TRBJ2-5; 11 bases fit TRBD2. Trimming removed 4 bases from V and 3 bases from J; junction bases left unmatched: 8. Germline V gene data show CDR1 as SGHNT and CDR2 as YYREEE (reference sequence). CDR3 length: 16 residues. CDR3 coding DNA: TGTGCCAGCAGCCCACCTATAGCGGGAGGGAAAGAGACCCAGTACTTC. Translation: CASSPPIAGGKETQYF.

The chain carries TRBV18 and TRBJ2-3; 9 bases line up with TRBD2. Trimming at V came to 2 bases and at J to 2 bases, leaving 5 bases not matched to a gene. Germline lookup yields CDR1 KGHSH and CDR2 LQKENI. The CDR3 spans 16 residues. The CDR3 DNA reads TGTGCCAGCTCACCATTAGCGGGAGACATCACAGATACGCAGTATTTT. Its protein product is CASSPLAGDITDTQYF.

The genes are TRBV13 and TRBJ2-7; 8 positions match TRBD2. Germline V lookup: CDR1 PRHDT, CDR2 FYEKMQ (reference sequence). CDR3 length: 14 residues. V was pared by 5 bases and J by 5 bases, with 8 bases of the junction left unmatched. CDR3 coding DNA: TGTGCCAGCAGCGACGGGACTAGTATGAACGAGCAGTACTTC. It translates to CASSDGTSMNEQYF.

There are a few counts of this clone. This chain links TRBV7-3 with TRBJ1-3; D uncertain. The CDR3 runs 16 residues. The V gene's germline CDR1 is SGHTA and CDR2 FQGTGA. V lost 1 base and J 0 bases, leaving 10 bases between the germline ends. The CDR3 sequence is CASSLNPPSSGNTIYF. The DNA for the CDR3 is TGTGCCAGCAGCTTAAACCCACCCAGCTCTGGAAACACCATATATTTT. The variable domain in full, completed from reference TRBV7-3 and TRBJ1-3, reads GAGVSQTPSNKVTEKGKYVELRCDPISGHTALYWYRQSLGQGPEFLIYFQGTGAADDSGLPNDRFFAVRPEGSVSTLKIQRTERGDSAVYLCASSLNPPSSGNTIYFGEGSWLTVV.

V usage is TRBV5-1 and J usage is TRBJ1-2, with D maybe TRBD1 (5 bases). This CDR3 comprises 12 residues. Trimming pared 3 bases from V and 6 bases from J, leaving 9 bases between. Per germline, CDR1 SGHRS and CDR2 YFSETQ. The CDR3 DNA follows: TGCGCCAGCAGCTATCAGGGTGATGGCTACACCTTC. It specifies CASSYQGDGYTF.

The CDR3 loop is CASSSGQGSQETQYF. The DNA for the CDR3 is TGTGCCAGCTCTTCGGGACAGGGGTCTCAAGAGACCCAGTACTTC. The chain combines TRBV18 with TRBJ2-5; 10 nucleotides agree with TRBD1. Trimming cost V 6 bases and J 2 bases; bases outside gene matches: 6. Germline lookup yields CDR1 KGHSH and CDR2 LQKENI. The length of the CDR3 is 15 residues.

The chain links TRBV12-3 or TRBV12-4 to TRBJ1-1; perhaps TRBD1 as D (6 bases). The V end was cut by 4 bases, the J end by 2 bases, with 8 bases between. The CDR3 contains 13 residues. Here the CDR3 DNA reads TGTGCCAGCAGTTCGGACAGTAACACTGAAGCTTTCTTT. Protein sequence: CASSSDSNTEAFF.

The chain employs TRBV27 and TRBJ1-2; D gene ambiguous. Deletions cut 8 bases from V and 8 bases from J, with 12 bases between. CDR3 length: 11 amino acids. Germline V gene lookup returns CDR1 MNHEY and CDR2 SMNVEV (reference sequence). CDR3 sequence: CASGRTVGYTF. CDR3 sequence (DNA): TGTGCCAGCGGGAGGACCGTCGGCTACACCTTC.

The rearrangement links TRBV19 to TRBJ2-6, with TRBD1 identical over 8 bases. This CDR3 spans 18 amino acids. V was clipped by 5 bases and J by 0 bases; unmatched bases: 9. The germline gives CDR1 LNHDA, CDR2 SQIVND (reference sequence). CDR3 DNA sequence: TGTGCCAGTAGTTCTACCGGGACAGGCATCTCTGGGGCCAACGTCCTGACTTTC. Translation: CASSSTGTGISGANVLTF.

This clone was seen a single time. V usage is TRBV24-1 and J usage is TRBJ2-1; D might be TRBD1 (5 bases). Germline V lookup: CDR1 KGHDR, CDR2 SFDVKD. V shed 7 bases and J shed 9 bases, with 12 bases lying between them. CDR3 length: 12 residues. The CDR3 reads CATRQALGEQFF. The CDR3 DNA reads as TGTGCCACCAGACAGGCTCTCGGTGAGCAGTTCTTC.

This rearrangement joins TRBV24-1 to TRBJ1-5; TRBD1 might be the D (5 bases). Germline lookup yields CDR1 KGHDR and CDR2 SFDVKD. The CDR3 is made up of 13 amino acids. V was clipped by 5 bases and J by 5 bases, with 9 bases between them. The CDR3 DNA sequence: TGTGCCACCAGTGTTACGGGGGATCAGCCCCAGCATTTT. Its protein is CATSVTGDQPQHF.

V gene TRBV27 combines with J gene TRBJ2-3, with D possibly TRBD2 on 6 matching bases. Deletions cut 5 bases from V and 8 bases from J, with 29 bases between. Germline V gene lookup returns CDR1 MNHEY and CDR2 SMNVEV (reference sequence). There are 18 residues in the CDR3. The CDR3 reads CASSPIPGTPDPGGTQYF. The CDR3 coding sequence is TGTGCCAGCAGTCCCATCCCCGGGACCCCCGATCCCGGGGGTACGCAGTATTTT.

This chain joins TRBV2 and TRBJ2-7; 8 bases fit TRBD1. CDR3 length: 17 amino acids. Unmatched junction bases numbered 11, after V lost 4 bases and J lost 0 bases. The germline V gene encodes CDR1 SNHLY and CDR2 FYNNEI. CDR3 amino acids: CASSAGQGNPSSYEQYF. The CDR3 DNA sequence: TGTGCCAGCAGTGCAGGACAGGGCAATCCTAGCTCCTACGAGCAGTACTTC.

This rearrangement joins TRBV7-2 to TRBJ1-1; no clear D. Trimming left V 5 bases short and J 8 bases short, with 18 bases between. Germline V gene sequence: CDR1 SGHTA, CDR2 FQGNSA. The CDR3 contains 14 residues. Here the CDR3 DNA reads TGTGCCAGCAGCGTCTGGTCTTTTACGGGGGAAGCTTTCTTT. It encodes CASSVWSFTGEAFF.

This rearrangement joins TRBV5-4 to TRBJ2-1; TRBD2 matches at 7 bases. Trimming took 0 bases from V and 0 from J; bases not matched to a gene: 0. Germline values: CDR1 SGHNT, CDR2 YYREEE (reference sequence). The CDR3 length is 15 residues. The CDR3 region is CASSLGGSSYNEQFF. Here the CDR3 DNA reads TGTGCCAGCAGCTTGGGCGGGAGCTCCTACAATGAGCAGTTCTTC. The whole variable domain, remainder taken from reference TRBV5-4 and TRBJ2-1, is ETGVTQSPTHLIKTRGQQVTLRCSSQSGHNTVSWYQQALGQGPQFIFQYYREEENGRGNFPPRFSGLQFPNYSSELNVNALELDDSALYLCASSLGGSSYNEQFFGPGTRLTVL.

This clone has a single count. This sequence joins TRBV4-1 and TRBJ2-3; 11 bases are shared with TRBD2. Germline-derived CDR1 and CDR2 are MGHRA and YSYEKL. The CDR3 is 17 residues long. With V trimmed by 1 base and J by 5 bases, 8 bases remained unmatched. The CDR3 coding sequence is TGCGCCAGCAGCCAAGTTTACCTAGCGGGGGGCGTAGATACGCAGTATTTT. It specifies CASSQVYLAGGVDTQYF.

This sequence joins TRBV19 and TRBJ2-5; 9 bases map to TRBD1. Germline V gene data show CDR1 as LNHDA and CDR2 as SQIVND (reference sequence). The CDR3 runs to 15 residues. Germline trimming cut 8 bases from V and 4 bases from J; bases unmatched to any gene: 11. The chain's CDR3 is CASGLRDRVGETQYF. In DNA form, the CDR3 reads TGTGCCAGTGGACTAAGGGACAGGGTAGGAGAGACCCAGTACTTC.

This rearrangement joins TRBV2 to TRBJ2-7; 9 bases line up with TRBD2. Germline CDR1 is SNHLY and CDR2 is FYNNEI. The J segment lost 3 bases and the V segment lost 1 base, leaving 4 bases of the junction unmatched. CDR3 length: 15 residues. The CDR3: CASSEGGLALYEQYF. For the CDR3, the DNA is TGTGCCAGCAGTGAAGGGGGACTAGCTCTCTACGAGCAGTACTTC.

The CDR3 is CASSGTGVSAGELFF. The DNA of the CDR3 is TGTGCCAGCAGTGGAACAGGGGTAAGCGCCGGGGAGCTGTTTTTT. The V gene is TRBV3-1 (or the pseudogene TRBV3-2), the J gene TRBJ2-2, with TRBD1 matching 7 bases. The length of the CDR3 is 15 residues. CDR1 is LGHDT and CDR2 is YNNKEL in the germline V gene (reference sequence). V dropped 6 bases and J dropped 6; count of bases not matched to a gene: 10.

Here the CDR3 reads CASSQATSVQYYEQYF. The DNA for the CDR3 is TGCGCCAGCAGCCAGGCTACTAGCGTACAATACTACGAGCAGTACTTC. This chain uses TRBV4-1 with TRBJ2-7, with 7 bases aligning to TRBD2. The CDR3 runs to 16 residues. The V and J ends lost 3 bases and 3 bases, in that order; junction bases with no gene match: 11. Germline CDR1 is MGHRA and CDR2 is YSYEKL.

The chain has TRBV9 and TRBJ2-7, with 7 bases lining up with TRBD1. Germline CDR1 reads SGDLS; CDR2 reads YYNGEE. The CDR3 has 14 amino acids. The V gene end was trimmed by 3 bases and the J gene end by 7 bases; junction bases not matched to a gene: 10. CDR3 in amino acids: CASSARDRPREQYF. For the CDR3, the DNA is TGTGCCAGCAGCGCCCGGGACAGACCTCGAGAGCAGTACTTC.

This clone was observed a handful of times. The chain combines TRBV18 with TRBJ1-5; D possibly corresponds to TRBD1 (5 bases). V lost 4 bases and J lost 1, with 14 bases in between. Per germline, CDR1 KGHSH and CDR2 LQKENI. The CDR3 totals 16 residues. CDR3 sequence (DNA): TGTGCCAGCTCACAAACCGGGACTGGGAGCAATCAGCCCCAGCATTTT. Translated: CASSQTGTGSNQPQHF.

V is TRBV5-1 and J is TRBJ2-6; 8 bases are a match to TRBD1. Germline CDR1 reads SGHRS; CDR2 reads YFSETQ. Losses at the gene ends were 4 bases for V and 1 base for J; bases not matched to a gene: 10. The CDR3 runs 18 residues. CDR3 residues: CASSQSTGEGSGANVLTF. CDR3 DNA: TGCGCCAGCAGCCAATCGACAGGGGAAGGATCTGGGGCCAACGTCCTGACTTTC.

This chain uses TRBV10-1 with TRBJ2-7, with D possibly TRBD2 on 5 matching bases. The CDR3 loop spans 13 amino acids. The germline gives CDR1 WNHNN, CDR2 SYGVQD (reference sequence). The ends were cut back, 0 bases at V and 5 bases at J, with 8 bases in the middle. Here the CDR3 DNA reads TGCGCCAGCAGTGAGTCAGCCGGGAACGAGCAGTACTTC. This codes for CASSESAGNEQYF.